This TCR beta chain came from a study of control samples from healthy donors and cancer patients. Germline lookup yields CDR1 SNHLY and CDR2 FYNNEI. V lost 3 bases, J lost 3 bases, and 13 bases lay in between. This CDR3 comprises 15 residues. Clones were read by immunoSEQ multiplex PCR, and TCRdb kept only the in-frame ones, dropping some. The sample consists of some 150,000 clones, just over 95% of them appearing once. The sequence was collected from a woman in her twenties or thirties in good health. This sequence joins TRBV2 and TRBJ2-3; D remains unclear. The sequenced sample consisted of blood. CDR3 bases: TGTGCCAGCAGTGACTTTCACCCTCAGACAGATACGCAGTATTTT. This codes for CASSDFHPQTDTQYF.